These T cell receptor beta chains were read from a single sample in a study of blood T cells in healthy people across ages. TCRdb analysed the 5' RACE reads with MiXCR anew, one entry per CDR3 protein. The profile shows approximately 680,000 distinct CDR3 sequences, approximately 31% of them singletons. Sequenced material: blood. These receptors were taken from a woman aged 80 or older in good health. Both conserved end residues are part of each CDR3. A D gene is named only where the DNA matches it firmly. Clone size is given for some rows only: seen once, a few or many times, or a class if the clone is expanded.

clone size: -
V gene: TRBV4-2
J gene: TRBJ2-1
D gene: -
CDR3 protein: CASSQGGTYNEQFF
CDR3 DNA: TGTGCCAGCAGCCAAGGGGGGACCTACAATGAGCAGTTCTTC

clone size: many
V gene: TRBV7-3
J gene: TRBJ2-3
D gene: TRBD2
CDR3 protein: CASSRGRGVTDTQYF
CDR3 DNA: TGTGCCAGCAGCAGAGGGCGGGGGGTCACAGATACGCAGTATTTT

clone size: few
V gene: TRBV6-2/TRBV6-3
J gene: TRBJ2-7
D gene: -
CDR3 protein: CASRTDPSNCLHPYEQYF
CDR3 DNA: TGTGCCAGCAGAACAGACCCATCAAACTGCCTTCACCCCTACGAGCAGTACTTC

clone size: few
V gene: TRBV20-1
J gene: TRBJ2-5
D gene: TRBD1
CDR3 protein: CSARDAGTGLQGF
CDR3 DNA: TGCAGTGCTAGAGATGCGGGGACAGGCCTTCAGGGCTTC

clone size: few
V gene: TRBV28
J gene: TRBJ2-1
D gene: TRBD2
CDR3 protein: CASSSLAGGLGEQFF
CDR3 DNA: TGTGCCAGCAGTTCCCTAGCGGGGGGGCTGGGTGAGCAGTTCTTC

clone size: many
V gene: TRBV27
J gene: TRBJ2-1
D gene: -
CDR3 protein: CASSLALRTGTNEQFF
CDR3 DNA: TGTGCCAGCAGTTTGGCCTTACGTACAGGGACCAATGAGCAGTTCTTC

clone size: -
V gene: TRBV10-3
J gene: TRBJ1-3
D gene: -
CDR3 protein: CAISVNGGTNTIYF
CDR3 DNA: TGTGCCATCAGTGTTAACGGGGGAACAAACACCATATATTTT

clone size: -
V gene: TRBV20-1
J gene: TRBJ1-1
D gene: TRBD1
CDR3 protein: CSARPTGAEAFF
CDR3 DNA: TGCAGTGCTCGACCGACAGGGGCTGAAGCTTTCTTT

clone size: -
V gene: TRBV10-1
J gene: TRBJ2-1
D gene: TRBD2
CDR3 protein: CASSDPAGGGRSYNEQFF
CDR3 DNA: TGCGCCAGCAGTGACCCAGCGGGAGGCGGAAGATCCTACAATGAGCAGTTCTTC

clone size: many
V gene: TRBV20-1
J gene: TRBJ2-7
D gene: -
CDR3 protein: CSGGRDSYEQYF
CDR3 DNA: TGCAGTGGGGGAAGGGACTCCTACGAGCAGTACTTC

clone size: -
V gene: TRBV3-1
J gene: TRBJ1-5
D gene: -
CDR3 protein: CACSPQGNQPQHF
CDR3 DNA: TGTGCCTGCAGCCCGCAGGGGAATCAGCCCCAGCATTTT

clone size: -
V gene: TRBV13
J gene: TRBJ1-2
D gene: TRBD1
CDR3 protein: CAGSRSRGLDYGYTF
CDR3 DNA: TGTGCCGGCAGTCGATCCAGGGGGCTGGACTATGGCTACACCTTC

clone size: once
V gene: TRBV7-2
J gene: TRBJ2-1
D gene: TRBD2
CDR3 protein: CASSLGPGTSGGVQFF
CDR3 DNA: TGTGCCAGCAGCTTAGGCCCCGGGACTAGCGGGGGGGTCCAGTTCTTC

clone size: -
V gene: TRBV20-1
J gene: TRBJ1-5
D gene: TRBD1
CDR3 protein: CSAPAGGQGFNQPQHF
CDR3 DNA: TGCAGTGCTCCCGCAGGGGGACAGGGCTTCAATCAGCCCCAGCATTTT

clone size: -
V gene: TRBV20-1
J gene: TRBJ1-6
D gene: TRBD1
CDR3 protein: CSARSLTGIGSPLHF
CDR3 DNA: TGCAGTGCTAGAAGTTTGACAGGGATAGGTTCACCCCTCCACTTT

clone size: many
V gene: TRBV12-3/TRBV12-4
J gene: TRBJ2-7
D gene: -
CDR3 protein: CASSLVGSNSYEQYF
CDR3 DNA: TGTGCCAGCAGTTTAGTTGGCTCCAACTCCTACGAGCAGTACTTC

clone size: many
V gene: TRBV5-1
J gene: TRBJ2-7
D gene: -
CDR3 protein: CASGPWGASYEQYF
CDR3 DNA: TGCGCCAGCGGCCCCTGGGGAGCCTCCTACGAGCAGTACTTC

clone size: -
V gene: TRBV6-2/TRBV6-3
J gene: TRBJ1-5
D gene: -
CDR3 protein: CASRQDGNQPQHF
CDR3 DNA: TGTGCCAGCAGACAGGACGGGAATCAGCCCCAGCATTTT

clone size: many
V gene: TRBV20-1
J gene: TRBJ1-1
D gene: -
CDR3 protein: CSARAVSGSTEAFF
CDR3 DNA: TGCAGTGCTAGAGCAGTCTCGGGGTCCACTGAAGCTTTCTTT

clone size: once
V gene: TRBV7-8
J gene: TRBJ2-7
D gene: -
CDR3 protein: CASSEAIYEQYF
CDR3 DNA: TGTGCCAGCAGCGAGGCGATCTACGAGCAGTACTTC

clone size: -
V gene: TRBV6-6
J gene: TRBJ2-4
D gene: TRBD1
CDR3 protein: CASSYGQGQDF
CDR3 DNA: TGTGCCAGCAGTTACGGACAGGGGCAGGACTTC

clone size: -
V gene: TRBV7-6
J gene: TRBJ2-7
D gene: -
CDR3 protein: CASSLSGSQGGPYEQYF
CDR3 DNA: TGTGCCAGCAGCTTAAGCGGGAGTCAGGGGGGGCCCTACGAGCAGTACTTC

clone size: -
V gene: TRBV5-6
J gene: TRBJ1-1
D gene: -
CDR3 protein: CASSFGAFRDTEAFF
CDR3 DNA: TGTGCCAGCAGCTTCGGAGCCTTCCGGGACACTGAAGCTTTCTTT

clone size: once
V gene: TRBV5-1
J gene: TRBJ1-6
D gene: -
CDR3 protein: CASSLADGPNSPLHF
CDR3 DNA: TGCGCCAGCAGCTTGGCCGACGGACCTAATTCACCCCTCCACTTT